This entry concerns a single TCR beta chain. Its specificity is unknown. These data are taken from a study of T cell responses to AZD1222 COVID-19 vaccine. Generated by immunoSEQ multiplex PCR, the TCRdb table keeps only in-frame clones and is missing some. The sample lists roughly 150,000 clones, around 85% occurring once. V shed 8 bases and J shed 0 bases, with 14 bases lying between them. Germline CDR1 and CDR2: LGHNA and YSLEER. The CDR3 runs to 15 residues. The study's findings and limits: Clonal diversity may have been underestimated in mostly white British donors.

Here the sequenced sample was peripheral blood, taken after recovery from COVID-19. This sequence was found in an adult who had recovered from COVID-19. This sequence joins TRBV4-3 and TRBJ1-5; D gene unclear. DNA of the CDR3: TGCGCCAGCCGTCGAGAGAGGGTTAGCAATCAGCCCCAGCATTTT. Its translation is CASRRERVSNQPQHF.